This T cell receptor beta chain is drawn from a study of blood T cell repertoires in COVID-19. V shed 4 bases and J 4 bases; nucleotides not matched to a gene: 10. Germline CDR1 SGHTA, CDR2 FQGNSA. The CDR3 runs 16 residues. Assay used: immunoSEQ multiplex PCR; TCRdb lists only in-frame clones, some missing. Here the sample spans about 46,000 clones, about 85% being singletons. The source of this sequence is a woman aged 50 to 65 who had recovered from COVID-19. The chain carries TRBV7-2 and TRBJ2-1, with 7 bases identical to TRBD2. Sequencing was performed on PBMCs or T cells enriched from blood (not recorded which). CDR3 DNA: TGTGCCAGCAGCTCCGGGGCGGGAGAGACATACAATGAGCAGTTCTTC. It specifies CASSSGAGETYNEQFF.